This TCR beta chain was sequenced during a study of T cell responses to AZD1222 COVID-19 vaccine. Study-wide points: Nearly half of spike-specific TCRs reportedly target variant regions that are unmutated in the B.1.351 and B.1.1.7 variants. Spike was spanned by vaccine-associated CD4 TCRs, which were dominant at 160-218 and 743-854. Only a handful of AZD1222 recipients tested seropositive at baseline. Donors were largely white British and mainly female; clonal diversity was possibly underestimated.

The data were produced by immunoSEQ multiplex PCR, yet TCRdb's version contains in-frame clones alone and is incomplete. The sample lists roughly 56,000 clones; around 85% were seen once. About this clone: Its target is unknown.

The CDR3 covers 14 residues. The germline V gene encodes CDR1 LGHDT and CDR2 YNNKEL (reference sequence). Trimming pared 0 bases from V and 7 bases from J, leaving 10 bases between. The receptor was isolated from an adult in good health. Here the sequenced sample was peripheral blood, taken on day 0 of AZD1222 vaccination. This chain joins TRBV3-1 (or the pseudogene TRBV3-2) and TRBJ1-5; D gene ambiguous. CDR3 sequence: CASSQDPGEQPQHF. The CDR3, as DNA: TGTGCCAGCAGCCAAGACCCGGGCGAACAGCCCCAGCATTTT.